These 23 T cell receptor beta chains came from one sample sequenced in a study of T cells in Graves' hyperthyroidism and ophthalmopathy. TCR beta CDR3 regions were amplified from RNA transcripts. In the first-round RT-PCR of the TCR CDR3, the HTBI primer set was used. TCRdb itself ran the multiplex PCR reads through MiXCR, one entry per CDR3 protein. The sample has some 320,000 distinct CDR3 sequences; approximately 15% are singletons. Sequences were obtained from blood. Source of these receptors: a middle-aged woman with Graves' ophthalmopathy.

The chain has TRBV4-2 and TRBJ2-1, with TRBD2 as a possible D gene (5 bases). The CDR3 contains 18 residues. Trimming took 1 base from V and 0 from J, leaving 16 bases between them. Germline loops: CDR1 LGHNA, CDR2 YNFKEQ. CDR3 sequence (DNA): TGTGCCAGCAGCCAAGTTGCTGGACTTTGGAGCTCCTACAATGAGCAGTTCTTC. This translates into CASSQVAGLWSSYNEQFF.

J is TRBJ1-2 and V is TRBV7-9; maybe TRBD1 (6 bases). The CDR3 has 15 amino acids. V dropped 4 bases and J dropped 8 bases, with 20 bases sitting between them. Looked up from germline, CDR1 is SEHNR and CDR2 is FQNEAQ (reference sequence). The CDR3 nucleotides read TGTGCCAGCAGCTGGGGGGGGGGCTACTTTGTCGGCTACACCTTC. This translates into CASSWGGGYFVGYTF.

The rearrangement joins TRBV19 to TRBJ1-5; D is unclear. Germline values: CDR1 LNHDA, CDR2 SQIVND (reference sequence). The CDR3 runs 14 residues. The V and J ends lost 3 bases and 0 bases respectively, with 6 bases between them. The CDR3 nucleotides are TGTGCCAGTAGTATTGAACCTAGCAATCAGCCCCAGCATTTT. Residues: CASSIEPSNQPQHF.

This chain links TRBV20-1 with TRBJ2-1; TRBD2 might be the D (6 bases). There are 13 residues in the CDR3. V lost 2 bases and J lost 8, with 13 bases in between. Germline V gene data show CDR1 as DFQATT and CDR2 as SNEGSKA (reference sequence). The CDR3 nucleotides read TGCAGTGCTAGATCCCAGGGCGGGGATGAGCAGTTCTTC. Protein sequence: CSARSQGGDEQFF.

This clonotype was detected many times. The chain links TRBV5-1 to TRBJ1-2, with D possibly TRBD1 on 5 matching bases. V shed 4 bases and J shed 4 bases, with 14 bases lying between them. This CDR3 has 14 residues. Per the germline V gene, CDR1 is SGHRS and CDR2 is YFSETQ. CDR3 DNA: TGCGCCAGCAGCCCCGTGGTTGGGGGCTATGGCTACACCTTC. This encodes CASSPVVGGYGYTF.

The chain carries TRBV11-1 and TRBJ1-2; 8 positions agree with TRBD1. Losses at the gene ends were 5 bases for V and 8 bases for J; bases not matched to a gene: 7. This CDR3 spans 13 amino acids. CDR1 SGHAT and CDR2 FQDESV come from the germline V gene (reference sequence). For the CDR3, the DNA is TGTGCCAGCAGCGTCGGACAGGGCTGGGGCTACACCTTC. This gives the protein CASSVGQGWGYTF.

This clonotype was detected many times. The J gene is TRBJ2-3, the V gene TRBV28, with TRBD2 matching over 9 bases. V lost 10 bases, J lost 2 bases, and 19 bases stayed unmatched. This CDR3 has 18 amino acids. The germline CDR1 and CDR2 sequences are MDHEN and SYDVKM. DNA for the CDR3: TGTGCCACCGTTCATACGGGGGCTAGCGGGATCTCCACAGATACGCAGTATTTT. This codes for CATVHTGASGISTDTQYF.

This clonotype was detected many times. The V and J genes are TRBV12-3 or TRBV12-4 and TRBJ1-5; 8 bases are a match to TRBD1. J lost 3 bases, V lost 3 bases, and 4 bases had no gene match. The CDR3 covers 15 residues. The CDR3 DNA sequence: TGTGCCAGCAGTTTCGGGACAGGACCCAATCAGCCCCAGCATTTT. Residues: CASSFGTGPNQPQHF.

A few counts support this clonotype. The J gene is TRBJ1-2, the V gene TRBV6-1; tentatively, D is TRBD1 (5 bases). CDR1 and CDR2 from the germline V gene are MNHNS and SASEGT. The V and J ends lost 6 bases and 8 bases respectively, with 16 bases between them. This CDR3 contains 13 residues. The CDR3 protein is CASSLAGREGYTF. The CDR3 coding sequence is TGTGCCAGCAGCCTCGCGGGGCGGGAGGGCTACACCTTC.

In this sample, this clonotype turned up a few times. The chain couples TRBV7-9 to TRBJ2-5, with a possible D match to TRBD1 (5 bases). The germline V gene has CDR1 SEHNR and CDR2 FQNEAQ (reference sequence). This CDR3 comprises 13 residues. The germline V and J ends were trimmed by 5 bases and 7 bases, with 14 bases remaining between them. DNA of the CDR3: TGTGCCAGCAGCCACCTGTCCCAGGGGACCCAGTACTTC. Its protein product is CASSHLSQGTQYF.

This clonotype has a count of ten or more. The rearrangement uses TRBV13 and TRBJ2-3; either TRBD1 or TRBD2 may supply D (7 bases each). Germline CDR1 PRHDT, CDR2 FYEKMQ (reference sequence). The CDR3 consists of 16 residues. Trimming pared 3 bases from V and 0 bases from J, leaving 13 bases between. CDR3 bases: TGTGCCAGCAGCTTCCCAGGGGGGGCTAGCACAGATACGCAGTATTTT. Translated, it gives CASSFPGGASTDTQYF.

The chain joins TRBV10-3 to TRBJ2-2, with 10 nucleotides matching TRBD1. The CDR3 has 15 amino acids. CDR1 ENHRY and CDR2 SYGVKD come from the germline V gene. Trimming at V came to 5 bases and at J to 3 bases, leaving 3 bases not matched to a gene. CDR3 sequence (DNA): TGTGCCATCAGTTCCGGGACAGGGGACACCGGGGAGCTGTTTTTT. Residues: CAISSGTGDTGELFF.

This clonotype was counted at least ten times. This rearrangement joins TRBV3-1 to TRBJ1-4, with D tentatively TRBD1 (6 bases). V was trimmed by 2 bases and J by 4 bases, leaving 17 bases between them. This CDR3 contains 17 residues. The V gene's germline CDR1 is LGHDT and CDR2 YNNKEL (reference sequence). The CDR3 spells CASSQSGPGHRNEKLFF. Here the CDR3 DNA reads TGTGCCAGCAGCCAAAGTGGCCCGGGACACCGTAATGAAAAACTGTTTTTT. The full variable domain, rest sourced from reference TRBV3-1 and TRBJ1-4, is DTAVSQTPKYLVTQMGNDKSIKCEQNLGHDTMYWYKQDSKKFLKIMFSYNNKELIINETVPNRFSPKSPDKAHLNLHINSLELGDSAVYFCASSQSGPGHRNEKLFFGSGTQLSVL.

In this sample, this clonotype turned up many times. This sequence joins TRBV28 and TRBJ2-1; D remains ambiguous. Germline assignment: CDR1 MDHEN and CDR2 SYDVKM. The V and J ends lost 6 bases and 0 bases respectively, with 9 bases between them. The CDR3 loop spans 14 amino acids. The CDR3 DNA is TGTGCCAGCAGATCGCAGTTCTCCTACAATGAGCAGTTCTTC. It yields the protein CASRSQFSYNEQFF.

This clonotype has just a few counts. Compared with germline, one end of the junction differs, possibly owing to a read error. DNA of the CDR3: TGTGCCAGTAGGATTAGCGGGTTCTCCTACAATGAGCAGCTCTTC. Translation: CASRISGFSYNEQLF. The chain links TRBV19 to TRBJ2-1; 7 bases are a match to TRBD2. Germline V gene lookup returns CDR1 LNHDA and CDR2 SQIVND (reference sequence). The CDR3 spans 15 residues.

V gene TRBV14 combines with J gene TRBJ1-2; the D gene is possibly TRBD1 (5 bases). Deletions cut 1 base from V and 7 bases from J, with 22 bases between. Germline V gene data show CDR1 as SGHDN and CDR2 as FVKESK. The CDR3 runs 17 residues. DNA of the CDR3: TGTGCCAGCAGCCAAGCGTCATGGAATCCAGGGTATCGTGGCTACACCTTC. Its protein product is CASSQASWNPGYRGYTF. The whole variable domain, filled in from reference TRBV14 and TRBJ1-2, reads EAGVTQFPSHSVIEKGQTVTLRCDPISGHDNLYWYRRVMGKEIKFLLHFVKESKQDESGMPNNRFLAERTGGTYSTLKVQPAELEDSGVYFCASSQASWNPGYRGYTFGSGTRLTVV.

This clonotype was found a few times. V gene TRBV9 combines with J gene TRBJ2-2; unclear D gene. Germline loops: CDR1 SGDLS, CDR2 YYNGEE. The CDR3 totals 13 residues. The V gene lost 4 bases and the J gene lost 3 bases, with 7 bases spanning the gap. The CDR3 sequence is CASSTQYTGELFF. DNA for the CDR3: TGTGCCAGCAGCACCCAATACACCGGGGAGCTGTTTTTT.

The chain uses TRBV5-1 and TRBJ2-5; D may be TRBD1 or TRBD2 (6 bases each). The CDR3 length is 15 residues. Germline CDR1 and CDR2: SGHRS and YFSETQ. V was cut by 4 bases and J by 1 base, with 14 bases left in between. The CDR3 is CASSPWGASQETQYF. As DNA, the CDR3 is TGCGCCAGCAGCCCCTGGGGGGCCAGCCAAGAGACCCAGTACTTC.

The V call is TRBV30, the J call TRBJ1-3; D remains ambiguous. Trimming removed 0 bases at V and 0 bases at J, with 12 bases between. The CDR3 runs to 16 residues. The germline V gene encodes CDR1 GTSNPN and CDR2 SVGIG (reference sequence). The CDR3 bases are TGTGCCTGGAGTGTACGAAGGGAAAGCTCTGGAAACACCATATATTTT. Its translation: CAWSVRRESSGNTIYF.

On this clonotype: One junction end disagrees with the germline gene, perhaps due to a read error. The chain uses TRBV15 and TRBJ2-2; either TRBD1 or TRBD2 may fit D (5 bases each). The CDR3 totals 14 residues. Looked up from germline, CDR1 is LNHNV and CDR2 is YYDKDF (reference sequence). The CDR3 coding sequence is TGTGCCACCAGCAGAGTTTCCGGGGCCGGGGAGCTGCTTTTT. Its translation: CATSRVSGAGELLF.

This clonotype has more than one count but fewer than ten. The chain links TRBV5-5 to TRBJ2-7; D not certain. Trimming took 4 bases from V and 2 from J, leaving 19 bases between them. Germline V gene data show CDR1 as SGHKS and CDR2 as YYEKEE (reference sequence). The length of the CDR3 is 16 residues. Written as DNA, the CDR3 is TGTGCCAGCAGCCCGTCCCCCAGCCTATACCCCTACGAGCAGTACTTC. It translates to CASSPSPSLYPYEQYF.

In its sample, this clonotype was seen many times. The rearrangement links TRBV28 to TRBJ2-3; D ambiguous. This CDR3 is 13 amino acids long. From germline, CDR1 is MDHEN and CDR2 SYDVKM. V was trimmed by 2 bases and J by 0 bases, leaving 3 bases between them. The CDR3 loop is CASSLVSTDTQYF. The CDR3, as DNA: TGTGCCAGCAGTTTAGTCAGCACAGATACGCAGTATTTT.

There are many counts of this clonotype. The rearrangement uses TRBV11-2 and TRBJ2-5, with D possibly called TRBD1 or TRBD2 (6 bases each). Germline CDR1 and CDR2: SGHAT and FQNNGV. V lost 0 bases and J 5 bases, leaving 13 bases between the germline ends. The CDR3 covers 15 residues. The CDR3 protein is CASSLEPGASETQYF. The CDR3 DNA follows: TGTGCCAGCAGCTTAGAGCCGGGGGCAAGCGAGACCCAGTACTTC.